The 31 T cell receptor beta chains given below trace back to one sample, sequenced in a study of T cell responses to AZD1222 COVID-19 vaccine. Libraries were prepared by immunoSEQ multiplex PCR; TCRdb keeps only in-frame clonotypes and omits some of them. The sample has 100,000 to 150,000 clones, around 87% seen once; the top ten hold roughly 10%. Here the sequenced sample was peripheral blood, taken on day 0 of AZD1222 vaccination. The receptors stem from an adult in good health.

This sequence joins TRBV2 and TRBJ2-2, with a weak D call TRBD1 (5 bases). Trimming took off 11 bases at V and 2 bases at J, with 12 bases between the two ends. The germline CDR1 and CDR2 sequences are SNHLY and FYNNEI. This CDR3 comprises 13 residues. The CDR3 reads CAGKGFNTGELFF. CDR3 in DNA: TGTGCCGGGAAGGGGTTCAACACCGGGGAGCTGTTTTTT.

This rearrangement joins TRBV11-3 to TRBJ2-1; 10 bases match TRBD2. The trim removed 5 bases at V and 9 bases at J, leaving 7 bases unmatched. From germline, CDR1 is SGHNT and CDR2 YENEEA. The CDR3 runs to 14 residues. The CDR3 loop reads CASSPGLATIEQFF. Written as DNA, the CDR3 is TGTGCCAGCAGCCCGGGACTAGCGACGATTGAGCAGTTCTTC.

This clone appeared a few times. The chain recombines TRBV2 with TRBJ2-1; no firm D call. In germline, CDR1 is SNHLY, CDR2 FYNNEI. V lost 1 base and J lost 7, with 5 bases in between. This CDR3 is built from 12 residues. The CDR3 reads CASSEGGNEQFF. The CDR3 DNA follows: TGTGCCAGCAGTGAAGGGGGAAATGAGCAGTTCTTC. Full variable domain (rest looked up from reference TRBV2 and TRBJ2-1): EPEVTQTPSHQVTQMGQEVILRCVPISNHLYFYWYRQILGQKVEFLVSFYNNEISEKSEIFDDQFSVERPDGSNFTLKIRSTKLEDSAMYFCASSEGGNEQFFGPGTRLTVL.

The chain couples TRBV7-6 to TRBJ1-5; weak D call: TRBD1 (5 bases). The CDR3 length is 15 residues. Germline lookup yields CDR1 SGHVS and CDR2 FNYEAQ. Trimming took off 5 bases at V and 5 bases at J, with 16 bases between the two ends. CDR3 coding DNA: TGTGCCAGCAGCCGGGACTTGGGGGTCGATCAGCCCCAGCATTTT. It encodes CASSRDLGVDQPQHF.

This clone has just a few counts. The chain combines TRBV27 with TRBJ1-5; TRBD1 matches 10 bases. The CDR3 spans 15 residues. Trimming removed 6 bases from V and 3 bases from J; junction bases left unmatched: 5. Germline loops: CDR1 MNHEY, CDR2 SMNVEV (reference sequence). CDR3 region: CASRAGTGDNQPQHF. DNA of the CDR3: TGTGCCAGCAGAGCAGGGACAGGGGACAATCAGCCCCAGCATTTT.

CDR3 sequence reads: CSGLIGTGNTIYF. CDR3 nucleotides: TGCAGCGGATTGATAGGAACTGGAAACACCATATATTTT. The V gene is TRBV29-1, the J gene TRBJ1-3, with D hard to call. Trimming shortened V by 7 bases and J by 2 bases, and 12 bases separated the two germline ends. Per germline, CDR1 SQVTM and CDR2 ANQGSEA. CDR3 length: 13 amino acids.

This sequence joins TRBV2 and TRBJ1-2; D is unresolved. The V end lost 1 base, the J end lost 4 bases, and 4 bases lay between the germline ends. In germline, CDR1 is SNHLY, CDR2 FYNNEI. The CDR3 has 12 amino acids. The CDR3 bases are TGTGCCAGCAGTGAAGGGCTCTATGGCTACACCTTC. The encoded protein is CASSEGLYGYTF. The whole variable domain, remainder taken from reference TRBV2 and TRBJ1-2, is EPEVTQTPSHQVTQMGQEVILRCVPISNHLYFYWYRQILGQKVEFLVSFYNNEISEKSEIFDDQFSVERPDGSNFTLKIRSTKLEDSAMYFCASSEGLYGYTFGSGTRLTVV.

V usage is TRBV7-2 and J usage is TRBJ2-3; 8 nucleotides agree with TRBD1. CDR3 length: 15 residues. The trim removed 5 bases at V and 0 bases at J, leaving 4 bases unmatched. Germline V gene sequence: CDR1 SGHTA, CDR2 FQGNSA. The CDR3 reads CASSPWTGSTDTQYF. CDR3 in DNA: TGTGCCAGCAGCCCCTGGACAGGGAGCACAGATACGCAGTATTTT.

CDR3 in amino acids: CASIGKTGGAGGYTF. The CDR3 DNA is TGTGCCAGCATAGGGAAGACAGGGGGCGCAGGTGGCTACACCTTC. The genes are TRBV2 and TRBJ1-2; 10 nucleotides agree with TRBD1. This CDR3 is 15 amino acids long. V lost 7 bases, J lost 7 bases, and 12 bases stayed unmatched. Germline CDR1 reads SNHLY; CDR2 reads FYNNEI.

This rearrangement joins TRBV27 to TRBJ1-2; TRBD1 agrees at 9 bases. The CDR3 has 14 amino acids. CDR1 and CDR2 (germline): MNHEY, SMNVEV (reference sequence). The V gene end was trimmed by 4 bases and the J gene end by 3 bases; junction bases not matched to a gene: 3. Here the CDR3 DNA reads TGTGCCAGCAGTTGGGACAGGGAAGACTATGGCTACACCTTC. Translated: CASSWDREDYGYTF.

Only one count was recorded for this clone. The chain links TRBV5-1 to TRBJ2-7; 9 nucleotides match TRBD1. The CDR3 has 14 residues. V dropped 2 bases and J dropped 4; count of bases not matched to a gene: 4. From germline, CDR1 is SGHRS and CDR2 YFSETQ. The CDR3 sequence is CASSFGTGSYEQYF. The CDR3 DNA follows: TGCGCCAGCAGCTTCGGGACAGGGTCGTACGAGCAGTACTTC.

The V gene is TRBV11-1, the J gene TRBJ2-7; D is undetermined. The CDR3 totals 15 residues. Looked up from germline, CDR1 is SGHAT and CDR2 is FQDESV (reference sequence). Between the trimmed V and J ends, which lost 5 bases and 2 bases, there was a span of 16 bases. CDR3 sequence: CASSPGSRATYEQYF. CDR3 DNA sequence: TGTGCCAGCAGCCCCGGTTCAAGGGCAACCTACGAGCAGTACTTC.

The gene calls are TRBV19 and TRBJ2-7, with 9 bases identical to TRBD1. Losses at the gene ends were 4 bases for V and 3 bases for J; bases not matched to a gene: 1. The CDR3 is made up of 13 amino acids. Germline lookup yields CDR1 LNHDA and CDR2 SQIVND (reference sequence). The CDR3 region has the DNA TGTGCCAGTAGTACGACAGGGGGCTACGAGCAGTACTTC. Translated: CASSTTGGYEQYF. Full variable domain (outside the CDR3, taken from reference TRBV19 and TRBJ2-7): DGGITQSPKYLFRKEGQNVTLSCEQNLNHDAMYWYRQDPGQGLRLIYYSQIVNDFQKGDIAEGYSVSREKKESFPLTVTSAQKNPTAFYLCASSTTGGYEQYFGPGTRLTVT.

The chain combines TRBV11-2 with TRBJ2-5, with 8 bases lining up with TRBD2. CDR1 and CDR2 from the germline V gene are SGHAT and FQNNGV. The CDR3 runs to 14 residues. V dropped 5 bases and J dropped 0; count of bases not matched to a gene: 2. DNA for the CDR3: TGTGCCAGCAGCATGACTAGCGACCAAGAGACCCAGTACTTC. This gives the protein CASSMTSDQETQYF.

CDR3 in DNA: TGTGCCAGCTCACCACGAGGAGCGGGGAAAGGATACGAGCAGTACTTC. As protein: CASSPRGAGKGYEQYF. The V gene is TRBV18, the J gene TRBJ2-7; 7 bases match TRBD2. The CDR3 consists of 16 residues. Per germline, CDR1 KGHSH and CDR2 LQKENI. V gave up 1 base and J gave up 4 bases; unmatched junction bases: 10.

This chain joins TRBV28 and TRBJ1-5; D might be TRBD1 (5 bases). The CDR3 covers 13 residues. Germline V gene sequence: CDR1 MDHEN, CDR2 SYDVKM. V gave up 8 bases and J gave up 8 bases, with 16 bases separating them. The CDR3 DNA reads TGTGCCAGCTGGGACCGAACATCAGAGCCCCAGCATTTT. Protein product: CASWDRTSEPQHF.

The chain recombines TRBV28 with TRBJ1-1; no definite D call. Germline CDR1 is MDHEN and CDR2 is SYDVKM. The V and J ends lost 4 bases and 1 base respectively, with 7 bases between them. The CDR3 length is 13 residues. This chain's CDR3 is CASSSQGNTEAFF. CDR3 DNA: TGTGCCAGCAGTTCCCAAGGGAACACTGAAGCTTTCTTT.

The V and J genes are TRBV28 and TRBJ1-5; unclear D gene. Trimming took 2 bases from V and 7 from J, leaving 12 bases between them. This CDR3 has 14 residues. Germline values: CDR1 MDHEN, CDR2 SYDVKM. The CDR3 region is CASSLNGVRQPQHF. The CDR3 nucleotides are TGTGCCAGCAGTTTAAACGGGGTGCGACAGCCCCAGCATTTT. Supplemented by reference TRBV28 and TRBJ1-5, the full variable domain reads DVKVTQSSRYLVKRTGEKVFLECVQDMDHENMFWYRQDPGLGLRLIYFSYDVKMKEKGDIPEGYSVSREKKERFSLILESASTNQTSMYLCASSLNGVRQPQHFGDGTRLSIL.

To note about this clone: A clone one base away is much larger, so this may be a read error. The chain uses TRBV13 and TRBJ2-1, with TRBD2 identical over 14 bases. CDR1 is PRHDT, CDR2 FYEKMQ, per germline (reference sequence). V lost 5 bases and J lost 6; bases outside the gene matches: 0. This CDR3 has 14 amino acids. CDR3 loop: CASSGLAGGNEQFF. DNA of the CDR3: TGTGCCAGCAGCGGACTAGCGGGAGGCAATGAGCAGTTCTTC. Based on the CDR3 plus reference TRBV13 and TRBJ2-1, the full variable domain is AAGVIQSPRHLIKEKRETATLKCYPIPRHDTVYWYQQGPGQDPQFLISFYEKMQSDKGSIPDRFSAQQFSDYHSELNMSSLELGDSALYFCASSGLAGGNEQFFGPGTRLTVL.

This sequence joins TRBV30 and TRBJ1-4, with TRBD1 as a possible D gene (5 bases). V was trimmed by 0 bases and J by 4 bases, leaving 9 bases between them. In germline, CDR1 is GTSNPN, CDR2 SVGIG (reference sequence). The CDR3 is 14 amino acids. CDR3 sequence: CAWSVGPYNEKLFF. The CDR3 bases are TGTGCCTGGAGTGTGGGACCGTATAATGAAAAACTGTTTTTT.

This chain uses TRBV7-3 with TRBJ2-5; 9 bases map to TRBD1. The germline CDR1 and CDR2 sequences are SGHTA and FQGTGA. Unmatched junction bases numbered 9, after V lost 8 bases and J lost 5 bases. The CDR3 is made up of 14 amino acids. CDR3 sequence (DNA): TGTGCCAGCCTTCCCCCCGACAGGGGGGAGACCCAGTACTTC. Protein: CASLPPDRGETQYF.

The V gene is TRBV11-1, the J gene TRBJ2-2; D not resolved. With 0 bases removed from V and 6 bases from J, the gap between germline ends came to 5 bases. The CDR3 loop spans 13 amino acids. Germline values: CDR1 SGHAT, CDR2 FQDESV (reference sequence). CDR3 bases: TGTGCCAGCAGCTTAGCTCGGCCCGGGGAGCTGTTTTTT. Amino acid sequence: CASSLARPGELFF.

This chain joins TRBV4-2 and TRBJ1-2; 7 nucleotides align to TRBD1. Germline lookup yields CDR1 LGHNA and CDR2 YNFKEQ. V lost 2 bases and J lost 4; bases outside the gene matches: 4. CDR3 length: 14 amino acids. CDR3 DNA: TGTGCCAGCAGCCAACAGGGGGGAGCCTATGGCTACACCTTC. Translated, it gives CASSQQGGAYGYTF.

This rearrangement joins TRBV27 to TRBJ2-1, with TRBD2 matching over 7 bases. Germline values: CDR1 MNHEY, CDR2 SMNVEV (reference sequence). Unmatched junction bases numbered 3, after V lost 1 base and J lost 6 bases. CDR3 size: 14 residues. CDR3 residues: CASSLLAGRNEQFF. CDR3 coding DNA: TGTGCCAGCAGTTTATTAGCGGGCCGCAATGAGCAGTTCTTC.

The chain is built from TRBV7-2 and TRBJ1-5; D is uncertain. This CDR3 contains 14 residues. The germline V gene encodes CDR1 SGHTA and CDR2 FQGNSA. The V and J ends lost 5 bases and 10 bases respectively, with 18 bases between them. The CDR3 bases are TGTGCCAGCAGCCCAGCGGCATTTACACGACCCCAGCATTTT. The encoded protein is CASSPAAFTRPQHF. Together with reference TRBV7-2 and TRBJ1-5, the CDR3 gives the full variable domain: GAGVSQSPSNKVTEKGKDVELRCDPISGHTALYWYRQSLGQGLEFLIYFQGNSAPDKSGLPSDRFSAERTGGSVSTLTIQRTQQEDSAVYLCASSPAAFTRPQHFGDGTRLSIL.

The CDR3 DNA sequence: TGTGCCAGCTCACCACAGCGGGGTGGAACTGAAGCTTTCTTT. Translation gives CASSPQRGGTEAFF. The J gene is TRBJ1-1, the V gene TRBV18, with D uncertain. V was cut by 1 base and J by 5 bases, with 11 bases left in between. There are 14 residues in the CDR3. Germline V gene sequence: CDR1 KGHSH, CDR2 LQKENI.

The chain joins TRBV6-1 to TRBJ2-7; tentatively, D is TRBD1 (5 bases). The CDR3 covers 16 residues. The V gene lost 2 bases and the J gene lost 2 bases, with 16 bases spanning the gap. Germline loops: CDR1 MNHNS, CDR2 SASEGT. Written as DNA, the CDR3 is TGTGCCAGCAGTGAACCCCAGGGAAGACTTACCTACGAGCAGTACTTC. Translating it yields CASSEPQGRLTYEQYF.

The J gene is TRBJ1-1, the V gene TRBV11-2; D uncertain. Trimming took off 1 base at V and 1 base at J, with 10 bases between the two ends. The CDR3 has 15 residues. Germline CDR1 is SGHAT and CDR2 is FQNNGV. The CDR3 DNA sequence: TGTGCCAGCAGCTTAGGAAGGCATTCGAACACTGAAGCTTTCTTT. Translation: CASSLGRHSNTEAFF.

The J gene is TRBJ1-2, the V gene TRBV5-5, with D possibly TRBD1 on 5 matching bases. Trimming cost V 5 bases and J 6 bases, with 11 bases left between them. From germline, CDR1 is SGHKS and CDR2 YYEKEE (reference sequence). There are 12 residues in the CDR3. Here the CDR3 DNA reads TGTGCCAGCAGTTCCCGGGGGGATGGCTACACCTTC. Protein product: CASSSRGDGYTF. The full variable domain, with the rest looked up from reference TRBV5-5 and TRBJ1-2, is DAGVTQSPTHLIKTRGQQVTLRCSPISGHKSVSWYQQVLGQGPQFIFQYYEKEERGRGNFPDRFSARQFPNYSSELNVNALLLGDSALYLCASSSRGDGYTFGSGTRLTVV.

This clone has more than one count but fewer than ten. The chain combines TRBV6-5 with TRBJ1-3; D remains unclear. V lost 0 bases and J lost 0, with 6 bases in between. This CDR3 is built from 15 residues. The germline CDR1 and CDR2 sequences are MNHEY and SVGAGI. CDR3 bases: TGTGCCAGCAGTTACTCGTGGAGCTCTGGAAACACCATATATTTT. Its protein product is CASSYSWSSGNTIYF.

The chain is built from TRBV19 and TRBJ1-2; D remains ambiguous. Trimming left V 10 bases short and J 4 bases short, with 13 bases between. The CDR3 is 12 amino acids. Germline-derived CDR1 and CDR2 are LNHDA and SQIVND (reference sequence). The CDR3 protein is CATYLVVYGYTF. The CDR3 DNA follows: TGTGCCACTTATTTGGTGGTCTATGGCTACACCTTC. The full variable domain, with the rest looked up from reference TRBV19 and TRBJ1-2, is DGGITQSPKYLFRKEGQNVTLSCEQNLNHDAMYWYRQDPGQGLRLIYYSQIVNDFQKGDIAEGYSVSREKKESFPLTVTSAQKNPTAFYLCATYLVVYGYTFGSGTRLTVV.